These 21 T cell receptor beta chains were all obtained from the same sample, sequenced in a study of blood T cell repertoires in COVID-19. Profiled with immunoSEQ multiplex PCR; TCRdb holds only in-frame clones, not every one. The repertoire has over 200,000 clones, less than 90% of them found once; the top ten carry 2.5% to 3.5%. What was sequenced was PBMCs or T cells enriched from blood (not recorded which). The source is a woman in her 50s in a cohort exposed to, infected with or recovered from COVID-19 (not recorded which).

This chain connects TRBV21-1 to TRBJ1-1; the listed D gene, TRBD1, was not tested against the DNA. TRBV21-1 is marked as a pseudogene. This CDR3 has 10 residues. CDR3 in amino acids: CAKGTVEAFF. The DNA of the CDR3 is TGTGCCAAGGGGACAGTTGAAGCTTTCTTT.

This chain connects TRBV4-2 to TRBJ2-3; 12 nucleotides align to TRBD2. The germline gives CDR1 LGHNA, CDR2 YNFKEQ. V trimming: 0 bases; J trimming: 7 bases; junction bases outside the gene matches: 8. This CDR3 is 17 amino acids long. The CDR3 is CASSQDSSSGGAHTQYF. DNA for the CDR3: TGTGCCAGCAGCCAAGATTCCTCTAGCGGGGGGGCCCATACGCAGTATTTT.

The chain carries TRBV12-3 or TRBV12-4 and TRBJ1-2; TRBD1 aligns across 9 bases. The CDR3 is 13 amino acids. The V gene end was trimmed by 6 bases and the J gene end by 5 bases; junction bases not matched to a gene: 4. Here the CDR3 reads CASRDRGSYGYTF. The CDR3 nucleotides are TGTGCCAGCAGAGACAGGGGGAGTTATGGCTACACCTTC.

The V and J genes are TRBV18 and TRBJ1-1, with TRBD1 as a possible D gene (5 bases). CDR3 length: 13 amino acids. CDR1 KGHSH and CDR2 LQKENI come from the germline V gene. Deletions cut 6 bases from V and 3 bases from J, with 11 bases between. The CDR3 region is CASSGQRDTEAFF. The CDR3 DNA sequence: TGTGCCAGCTCCGGACAACGGGACACTGAAGCTTTCTTT.

The CDR3 nucleotides are TGTGCCTGGAGTAGGGACAGGGTGAACTATGGCTACACCTTC. Translating gives CAWSRDRVNYGYTF. The chain employs TRBV30 and TRBJ1-2, with TRBD1 matching over 9 bases. V shed 2 bases and J 2 bases; nucleotides not matched to a gene: 3. The CDR3 has 14 amino acids. CDR1 and CDR2 from the germline V gene are GTSNPN and SVGIG (reference sequence).

This CDR3 reads CASSTTGGWDSPLHF. The CDR3 DNA reads as TGTGCCAGCAGCACTACAGGGGGGTGGGATTCACCCCTCCACTTT. V is TRBV5-6 and J is TRBJ1-6, with 8 nucleotides matching TRBD1. The germline gives CDR1 SGHDT, CDR2 YYEEEE. CDR3 length: 15 residues. With V trimmed by 4 bases and J by 8 bases, 8 bases remained unmatched.

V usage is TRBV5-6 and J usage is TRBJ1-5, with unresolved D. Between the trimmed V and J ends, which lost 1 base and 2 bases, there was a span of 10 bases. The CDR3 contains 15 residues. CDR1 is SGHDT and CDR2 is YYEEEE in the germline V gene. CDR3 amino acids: CASSLSGMGNQPQHF. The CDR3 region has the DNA TGTGCCAGCAGCTTGTCAGGTATGGGCAATCAGCCCCAGCATTTT.

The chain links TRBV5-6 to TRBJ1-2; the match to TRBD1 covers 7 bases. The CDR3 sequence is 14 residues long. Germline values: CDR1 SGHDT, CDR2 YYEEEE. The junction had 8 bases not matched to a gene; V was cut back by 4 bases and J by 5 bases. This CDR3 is CASSTGVGKYGYTF. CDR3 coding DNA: TGTGCCAGCAGCACAGGGGTTGGAAAATATGGCTACACCTTC.

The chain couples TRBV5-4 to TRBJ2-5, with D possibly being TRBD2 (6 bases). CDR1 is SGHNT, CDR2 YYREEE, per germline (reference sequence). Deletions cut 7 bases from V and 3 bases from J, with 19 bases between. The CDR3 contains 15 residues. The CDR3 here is CASRIYSREKETQYF. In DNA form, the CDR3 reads TGTGCCAGCCGAATATATTCCCGGGAGAAAGAGACCCAGTACTTC.

The CDR3 DNA follows: TGTGCCAGCTTGAGACGGGACAGGATTAATTCACCCCTCCACTTT. Protein: CASLRRDRINSPLHF. The rearrangement joins TRBV28 to TRBJ1-6; 8 bases map to TRBD1. Germline-derived CDR1 and CDR2 are MDHEN and SYDVKM. Trimming at V came to 8 bases and at J to 6 bases, leaving 9 bases not matched to a gene. CDR3 length: 15 residues.

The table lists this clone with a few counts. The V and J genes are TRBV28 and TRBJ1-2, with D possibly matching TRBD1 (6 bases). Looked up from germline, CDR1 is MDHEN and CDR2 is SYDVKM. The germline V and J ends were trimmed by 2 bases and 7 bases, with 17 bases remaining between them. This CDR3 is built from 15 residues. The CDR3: CASSLVSLGALGYTF. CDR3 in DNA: TGTGCCAGCAGTTTAGTGTCTCTGGGGGCGCTTGGCTACACCTTC.

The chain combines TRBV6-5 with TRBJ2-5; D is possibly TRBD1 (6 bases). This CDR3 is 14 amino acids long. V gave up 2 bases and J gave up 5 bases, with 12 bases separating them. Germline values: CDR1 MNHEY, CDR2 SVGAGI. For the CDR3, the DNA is TGTGCCAGCAGTTACGAGCCGAGGGGGGAGACCCAGTACTTC. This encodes CASSYEPRGETQYF.

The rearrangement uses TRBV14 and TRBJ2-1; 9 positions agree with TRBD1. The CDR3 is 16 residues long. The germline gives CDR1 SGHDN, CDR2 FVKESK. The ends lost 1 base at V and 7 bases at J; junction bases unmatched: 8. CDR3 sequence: CASSQGIQGAWNEQFF. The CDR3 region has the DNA TGTGCCAGCAGCCAAGGTATACAGGGGGCGTGGAATGAGCAGTTCTTC.

This CDR3 is CAWGWDRGQPQHF. CDR3 nucleotides: TGTGCCTGGGGGTGGGACAGGGGACAGCCCCAGCATTTT. This rearrangement joins TRBV30 to TRBJ1-5; TRBD1 agrees at 10 bases. This CDR3 spans 13 amino acids. The J segment lost 7 bases and the V segment lost 5 bases, leaving 5 bases of the junction unmatched. Germline assignment: CDR1 GTSNPN and CDR2 SVGIG (reference sequence).

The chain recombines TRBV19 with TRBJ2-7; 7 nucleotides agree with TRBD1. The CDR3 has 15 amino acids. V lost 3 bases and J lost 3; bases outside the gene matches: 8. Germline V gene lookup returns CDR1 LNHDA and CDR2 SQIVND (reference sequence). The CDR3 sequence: CASSMGAGTDYEQYF. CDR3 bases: TGTGCCAGTAGTATGGGCGCCGGGACAGACTACGAGCAGTACTTC.

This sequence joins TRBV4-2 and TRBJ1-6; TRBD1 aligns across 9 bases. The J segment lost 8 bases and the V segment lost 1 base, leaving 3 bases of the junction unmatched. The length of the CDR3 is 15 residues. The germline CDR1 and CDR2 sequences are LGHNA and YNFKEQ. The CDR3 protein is CASSQGTGDDSPLHF. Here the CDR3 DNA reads TGTGCCAGCAGCCAAGGGACAGGGGATGATTCACCCCTCCACTTT.

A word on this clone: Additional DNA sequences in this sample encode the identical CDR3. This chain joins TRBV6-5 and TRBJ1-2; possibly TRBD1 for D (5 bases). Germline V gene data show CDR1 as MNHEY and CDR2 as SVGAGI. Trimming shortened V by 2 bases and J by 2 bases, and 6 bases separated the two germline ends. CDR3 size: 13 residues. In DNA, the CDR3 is TGTGCCAGCAGTTACGACAGAAACTATGGCTACACCTTC. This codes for CASSYDRNYGYTF.

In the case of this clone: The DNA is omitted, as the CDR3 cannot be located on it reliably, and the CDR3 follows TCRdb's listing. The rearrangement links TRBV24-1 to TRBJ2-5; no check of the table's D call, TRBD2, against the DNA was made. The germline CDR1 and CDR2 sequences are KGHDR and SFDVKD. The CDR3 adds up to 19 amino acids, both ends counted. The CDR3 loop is CATFGSFGPGGYYQETQYF.

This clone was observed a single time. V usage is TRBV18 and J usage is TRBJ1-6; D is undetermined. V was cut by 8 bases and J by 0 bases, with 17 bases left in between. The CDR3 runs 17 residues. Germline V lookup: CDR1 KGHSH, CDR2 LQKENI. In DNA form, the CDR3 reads TGTGCCAGCGCGGGTCCGCAAATCCCCTCCTATAATTCACCCCTCCACTTT. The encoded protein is CASAGPQIPSYNSPLHF.

CDR3 DNA: TGTGCCAGCAGCCTTATTGGCCCCAGGGCGAACACTGAAGCTTTCTTT. Residues: CASSLIGPRANTEAFF. The chain joins TRBV28 to TRBJ1-1; D perhaps matches TRBD1 (5 bases). Germline V CDR1 and CDR2: MDHEN, SYDVKM. This CDR3 is 16 amino acids long. V was trimmed by 6 bases and J by 1 base, leaving 18 bases between them.

The CDR3 loop is CASSQRQGSYEQYF. In DNA, the CDR3 is TGCGCCAGCAGCCAACGACAGGGGAGCTACGAGCAGTACTTC. This chain uses TRBV4-3 with TRBJ2-7; 8 bases match TRBD1. V lost 2 bases and J lost 3; bases outside the gene matches: 3. Germline V gene data show CDR1 as LGHNA and CDR2 as YSLEER. This CDR3 spans 14 amino acids.